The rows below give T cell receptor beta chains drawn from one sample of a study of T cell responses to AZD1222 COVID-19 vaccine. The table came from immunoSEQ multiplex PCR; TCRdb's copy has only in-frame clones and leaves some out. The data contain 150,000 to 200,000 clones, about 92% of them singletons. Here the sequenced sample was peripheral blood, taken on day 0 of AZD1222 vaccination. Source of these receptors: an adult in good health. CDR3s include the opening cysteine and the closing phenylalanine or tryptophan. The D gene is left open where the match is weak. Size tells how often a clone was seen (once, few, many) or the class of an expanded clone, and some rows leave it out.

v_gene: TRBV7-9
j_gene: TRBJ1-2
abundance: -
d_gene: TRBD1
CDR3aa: CASSQTGYGYTF
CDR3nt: TGTGCCAGCAGCCAGACAGGGTATGGCTACACCTTC

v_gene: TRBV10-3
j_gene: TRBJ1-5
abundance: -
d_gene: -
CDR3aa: CAISVSGNGNQPQHF
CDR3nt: TGTGCCATCAGTGTGTCAGGTAACGGCAATCAGCCCCAGCATTTT

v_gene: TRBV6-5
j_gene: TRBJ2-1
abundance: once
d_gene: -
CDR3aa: CASSPARGEQFF
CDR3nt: TGTGCCAGCAGTCCCGCTAGGGGCGAGCAGTTCTTC

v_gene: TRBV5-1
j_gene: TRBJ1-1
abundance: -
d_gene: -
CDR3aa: CASSRKGRDTEAFF
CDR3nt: TGCGCCAGCAGCAGGAAGGGGAGAGATACTGAAGCTTTCTTT

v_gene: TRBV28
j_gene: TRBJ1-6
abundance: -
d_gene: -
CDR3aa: CASTEGWSRNNSPLHF
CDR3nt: TGTGCCAGCACCGAGGGGTGGAGTCGGAATAATTCACCCCTCCACTTT

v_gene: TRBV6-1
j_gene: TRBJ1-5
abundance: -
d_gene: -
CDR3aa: CASSEKGVGHQPQHF
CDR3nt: TGTGCCAGCAGTGAAAAAGGGGTGGGGCATCAGCCCCAGCATTTT

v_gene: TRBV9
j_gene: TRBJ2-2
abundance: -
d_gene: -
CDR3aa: CASSTGGAGELFF
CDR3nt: TGTGCCAGCAGCACCGGAGGGGCCGGGGAGCTGTTTTTT

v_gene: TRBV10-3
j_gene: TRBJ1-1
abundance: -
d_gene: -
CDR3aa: CAISQQGRDTEAFF
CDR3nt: TGTGCCATCTCCCAACAGGGAAGAGACACTGAAGCTTTCTTT

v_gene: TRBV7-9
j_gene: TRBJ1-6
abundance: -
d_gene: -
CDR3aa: CASSLATNSPLHF
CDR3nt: TGTGCCAGCAGCTTAGCGACAAATTCACCCCTCCACTTT

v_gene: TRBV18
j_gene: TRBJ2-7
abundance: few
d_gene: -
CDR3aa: CASSTGLLSYEQYF
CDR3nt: TGTGCCAGCTCAACGGGACTTCTCTCCTACGAGCAGTACTTC

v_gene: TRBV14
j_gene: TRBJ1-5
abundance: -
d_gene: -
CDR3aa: CASSPSRRTILFNYQPQHF
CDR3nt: TGTGCCAGCAGCCCGTCAAGGCGGACAATATTGTTCAATTATCAGCCCCAGCATTTT

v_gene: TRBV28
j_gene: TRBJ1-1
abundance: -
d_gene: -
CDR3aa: CASSSPGTGNTEAFF
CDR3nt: TGTGCCAGCAGTTCTCCCGGGACGGGGAACACTGAAGCTTTCTTT

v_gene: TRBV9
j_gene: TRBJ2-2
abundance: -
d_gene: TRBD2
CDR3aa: CPRRARGGGNTGELFF
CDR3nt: TGTCCCCGCCGCGCCCGGGGGGGCGGGAACACCGGGGAGCTGTTTTTT

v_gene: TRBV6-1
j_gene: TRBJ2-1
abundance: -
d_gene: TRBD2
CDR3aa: CASSESGTSGGNNEQFF
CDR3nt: TGTGCCAGCAGTGAAAGTGGGACTAGCGGGGGAAACAATGAGCAGTTCTTC

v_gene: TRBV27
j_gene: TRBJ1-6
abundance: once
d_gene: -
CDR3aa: CASTLGQLNSPLHF
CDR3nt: TGTGCCAGCACCCTCGGACAGCTGAATTCACCCCTCCACTTT

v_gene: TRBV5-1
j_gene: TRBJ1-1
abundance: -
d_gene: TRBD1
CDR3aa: CASSELGGGAGTEAFF
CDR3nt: TGCGCCAGCAGCGAATTAGGAGGGGGCGCGGGCACTGAAGCTTTCTTT

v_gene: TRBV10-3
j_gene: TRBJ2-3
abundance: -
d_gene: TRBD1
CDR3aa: CASGTGGGLTDTQYF
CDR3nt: TGTGCCTCTGGGACAGGGGGCGGTTTAACAGATACGCAGTATTTT

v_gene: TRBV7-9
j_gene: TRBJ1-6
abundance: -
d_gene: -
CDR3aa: CASSKSDPNSPLHF
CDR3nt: TGTGCCAGCAGCAAGTCGGACCCTAATTCACCCCTCCACTTT

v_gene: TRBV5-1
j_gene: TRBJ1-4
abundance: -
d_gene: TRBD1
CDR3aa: CASSPLGTGGSANEKLFF
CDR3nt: TGCGCCAGCAGCCCATTGGGAACAGGGGGATCGGCTAATGAAAAACTGTTTTTT

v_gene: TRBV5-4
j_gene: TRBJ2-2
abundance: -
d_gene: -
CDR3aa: CASSFVRAGELFF
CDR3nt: TGTGCCAGCAGCTTCGTACGGGCCGGGGAGCTGTTTTTT

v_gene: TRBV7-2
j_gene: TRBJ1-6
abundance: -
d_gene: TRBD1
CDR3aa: CASSSDRAGNSPLHF
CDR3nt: TGTGCCAGCAGCTCGGACAGGGCCGGTAATTCACCCCTCCACTTT

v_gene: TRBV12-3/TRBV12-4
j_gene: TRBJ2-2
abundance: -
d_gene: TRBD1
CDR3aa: CASRRGRAGELFF
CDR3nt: TGTGCCAGCAGAAGGGGGCGCGCCGGGGAGCTGTTTTTT

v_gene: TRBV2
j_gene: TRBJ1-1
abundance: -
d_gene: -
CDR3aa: CASSGQLNTEAFF
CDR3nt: TGTGCCAGCAGCGGACAGCTGAACACTGAAGCTTTCTTT

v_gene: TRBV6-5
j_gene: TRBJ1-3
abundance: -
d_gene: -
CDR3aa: CASLTGNGNTIYF
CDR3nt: TGTGCCAGCCTAACAGGGAATGGAAACACCATATATTTT

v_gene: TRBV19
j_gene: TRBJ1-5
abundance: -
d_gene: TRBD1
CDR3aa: CASSIRDSSYSNQPQHF
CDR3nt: TGTGCCAGTAGTATCCGGGACAGCTCCTATAGCAATCAGCCCCAGCATTTT

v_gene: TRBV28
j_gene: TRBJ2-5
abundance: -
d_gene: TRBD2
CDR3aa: CASGIAGGRETQYF
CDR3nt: TGTGCCAGCGGAATAGCGGGGGGGCGGGAGACCCAGTACTTC

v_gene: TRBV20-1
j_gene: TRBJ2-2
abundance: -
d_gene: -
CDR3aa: CSAKDGGELFF
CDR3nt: TGCAGTGCTAAAGATGGCGGGGAGCTGTTTTTT

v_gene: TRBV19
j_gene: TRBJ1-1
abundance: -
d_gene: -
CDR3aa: CASSSKGGTEAFF
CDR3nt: TGTGCCAGTAGTTCTAAGGGGGGCACTGAAGCTTTCTTT

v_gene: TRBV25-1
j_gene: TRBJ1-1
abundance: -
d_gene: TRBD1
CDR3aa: CASRLTGGTEAFF
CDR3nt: TGTGCCAGCAGACTGACAGGGGGGACTGAAGCTTTCTTT